This TCR beta chain was obtained from a study of blood T cell repertoires in COVID-19. Study information: T cells, B-cell-depleted T cells, or PBMCs supplied cDNA or gDNA.

The table came from immunoSEQ multiplex PCR; TCRdb's copy has only in-frame clones and leaves some out. The sample shows about 210,000 clones, 84% of them seen only once. The specimen sequenced was peripheral blood. This TCR derives from an elderly woman with COVID-19, enrolled during active disease.

CDR3 sequence reads: CASSWGTAKNYGYTF. The CDR3 region has the DNA TGTGCCAGCAGCTGGGGGACAGCGAAGAACTATGGCTACACCTTC. The chain is built from TRBV5-5 and TRBJ1-2, with TRBD1 matching 7 bases. Trimming took 3 bases from V and 2 from J; bases not matched to a gene: 7. The CDR3 is 15 residues long. CDR1 and CDR2 from the germline V gene are SGHKS and YYEKEE (reference sequence). The variable domain in full, with the rest retrieved from reference TRBV5-5 and TRBJ1-2, is DAGVTQSPTHLIKTRGQQVTLRCSPISGHKSVSWYQQVLGQGPQFIFQYYEKEERGRGNFPDRFSARQFPNYSSELNVNALLLGDSALYLCASSWGTAKNYGYTFGSGTRLTVV.